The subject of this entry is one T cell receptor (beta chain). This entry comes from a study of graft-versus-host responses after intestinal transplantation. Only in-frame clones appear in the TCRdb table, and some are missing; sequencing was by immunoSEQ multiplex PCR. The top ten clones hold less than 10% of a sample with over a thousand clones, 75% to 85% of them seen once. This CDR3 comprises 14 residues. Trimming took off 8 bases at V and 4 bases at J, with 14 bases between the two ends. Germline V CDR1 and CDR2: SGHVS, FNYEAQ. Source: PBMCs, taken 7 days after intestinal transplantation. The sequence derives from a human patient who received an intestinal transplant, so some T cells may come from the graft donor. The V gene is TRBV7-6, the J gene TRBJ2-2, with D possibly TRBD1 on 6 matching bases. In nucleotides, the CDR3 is TGTGCCAGCTCTGACAGGTCTTTCACCGGGGAGCTGTTTTTT. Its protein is CASSDRSFTGELFF. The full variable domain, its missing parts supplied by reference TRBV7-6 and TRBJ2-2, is GAGVSQSPRYKVTKRGQDVALRCDPISGHVSLYWYRQALGQGPEFLTYFNYEAQQDKSGLPNDRFSAERPEGSISTLTIQRTEQRDSAMYRCASSDRSFTGELFFGEGSRLTVL.